Shown below are 8 T cell receptor beta chains from a single sample sequenced in a study of T cell repertoires in Merkel cell carcinoma. TCRdb keeps only in-frame clones here, not all; method: immunoSEQ multiplex PCR. The sample has about 14,000 clones, roughly 80% seen once. The sequencing input was tumor tissue. The receptors were sampled from an adult with Merkel cell carcinoma.

J is TRBJ1-5 and V is TRBV7-2; no clear D gene. Trimming removed 1 base at V and 7 bases at J, with 8 bases between. This CDR3 spans 13 amino acids. The V gene's germline CDR1 is SGHTA and CDR2 FQGNSA. The CDR3 DNA reads as TGTGCCAGCAGCTTAGGGGGAGGCCAGCCCCAGCATTTT. It codes for CASSLGGGQPQHF.

This clone occurred a few times. The chain couples TRBV6-5 to TRBJ1-4; D may be TRBD1 (5 bases). CDR3 length equals 14 residues. V lost 6 bases and J 6 bases, leaving 14 bases between the germline ends. Per germline, CDR1 MNHEY and CDR2 SVGAGI. DNA of the CDR3: TGTGCCAGCAGAATGGGGGGAGGAGATGAAAAACTGTTTTTT. Translating it yields CASRMGGGDEKLFF.

The chain combines TRBV7-9 with TRBJ2-2; 8 bases are a match to TRBD1. The CDR3 length is 14 residues. V dropped 11 bases and J dropped 1; count of bases not matched to a gene: 6. In germline, CDR1 is SEHNR, CDR2 FQNEAQ (reference sequence). CDR3 loop: CAYLGTGNTGELFF. CDR3 DNA sequence: TGTGCCTACCTCGGGACAGGGAACACCGGGGAGCTGTTTTTT.

V gene TRBV19 combines with J gene TRBJ1-2; D not resolved. Germline V gene lookup returns CDR1 LNHDA and CDR2 SQIVND (reference sequence). This CDR3 has 13 amino acids. V dropped 5 bases and J dropped 6 bases, with 13 bases sitting between them. Here the CDR3 DNA reads TGTGCCAGTAGTCCCCCCAAGGTTCATGGCTACACCTTC. It specifies CASSPPKVHGYTF.

The chain joins TRBV7-8 to TRBJ2-7, with D possibly TRBD2 on 5 matching bases. CDR1 SGHVS and CDR2 FQNEAQ come from the germline V gene. The CDR3 runs 17 residues. The V and J ends lost 0 bases and 1 base respectively, with 16 bases between them. CDR3 residues: CASSLASGGLLSYEQYF. The DNA of the CDR3 is TGTGCCAGCAGCTTAGCGTCAGGCGGACTCCTTTCCTACGAGCAGTACTTC.

As concerns this clone: The same CDR3 can be traced to other DNA sequences in this sample. The CDR3 region has the DNA TGTGCCAGTAGTATTTTGGGGAACACCGGGGAGCTGTTTTTT. This gives the protein CASSILGNTGELFF. The chain carries TRBV19 and TRBJ2-2; D unclear. The CDR3 has 14 amino acids. CDR1 and CDR2 from the germline V gene are LNHDA and SQIVND (reference sequence). The V end was cut by 3 bases, the J end by 1 base, with 6 bases between.

The chain recombines TRBV19 with TRBJ2-7; TRBD1 matches at 8 bases. This CDR3 contains 15 residues. Per germline, CDR1 LNHDA and CDR2 SQIVND (reference sequence). J lost 0 bases, V lost 1 base, and 2 bases had no gene match. The CDR3 region has the DNA TGTGCCAGTAGTATAGTCACAGGGGGCTCCTACGAGCAGTACTTC. Encoded protein: CASSIVTGGSYEQYF.

The chain carries TRBV12-3 or TRBV12-4 and TRBJ2-5; D call uncertain. This CDR3 region has 13 residues. The V end lost 5 bases, the J end lost 5 bases, and 12 bases lay between the germline ends. CDR3 coding DNA: TGTGCCAGCAGTGACCTGCACGAGGAGACCCAGTACTTC. This translates into CASSDLHEETQYF.